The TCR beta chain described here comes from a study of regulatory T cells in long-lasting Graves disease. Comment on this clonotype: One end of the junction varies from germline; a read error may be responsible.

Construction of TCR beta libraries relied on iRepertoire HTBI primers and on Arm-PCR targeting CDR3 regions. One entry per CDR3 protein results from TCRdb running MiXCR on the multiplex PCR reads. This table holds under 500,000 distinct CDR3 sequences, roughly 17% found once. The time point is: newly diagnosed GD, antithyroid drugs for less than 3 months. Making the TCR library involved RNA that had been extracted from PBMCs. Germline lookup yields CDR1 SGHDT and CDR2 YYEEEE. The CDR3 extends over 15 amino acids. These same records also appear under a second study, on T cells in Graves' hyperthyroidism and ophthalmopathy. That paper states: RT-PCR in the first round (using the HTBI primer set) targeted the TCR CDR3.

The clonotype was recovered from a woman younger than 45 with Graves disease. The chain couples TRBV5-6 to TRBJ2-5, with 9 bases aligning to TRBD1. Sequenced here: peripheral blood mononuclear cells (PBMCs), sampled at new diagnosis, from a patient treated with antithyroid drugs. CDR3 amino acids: CASSWTGEVQEAQYF. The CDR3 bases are TGTGCCAGCAGCTGGACAGGGGAGGTTCAAGAGGCCCAGTACTTC.